This record covers a single TCR beta chain. TCRdb re-called the 5' RACE reads with MiXCR, one entry per CDR3 protein. The sample has under 1 million distinct CDR3 sequences, approximately 13% seen once. Losses at the gene ends were 2 bases for V and 6 bases for J; bases not matched to a gene: 10. Germline values: CDR1 SGHVS, CDR2 FNYEAQ. This CDR3 is 15 amino acids long. The sample is drawn from a study of identical twins. These data are also associated with another study on yellow fever vaccine responses in identical twins. This second study notes: Reportedly, the T cell response mounted by twins to vaccine seemed partly convergent, partly personalized.

The TCR sequence derives from a woman aged 18-29 years in good health. The chain joins TRBV7-6 to TRBJ2-7; 7 bases agree with TRBD2. The sequencing sample was made of PBMCs. For the CDR3, the DNA is TGTGCCAGCAGCTTACGGGCGGGAGATAAGGTCGAGCAGTACTTC. Its translation: CASSLRAGDKVEQYF.